This TCR beta chain is from a study of T cells in Graves' hyperthyroidism and ophthalmopathy. Germline V gives CDR1 SGHTS, CDR2 YDEGEE. This CDR3 has 12 amino acids. V was cut by 4 bases and J by 4 bases, with 8 bases left in between. The CDR3 regions of TCR beta were amplified from RNA transcripts. A set of HTBI primers served as the primers for a first-round RT-PCR of the TCR CDR3. TCRdb redid the calling of the multiplex PCR reads with MiXCR, one entry per CDR3 protein. The top ten clones hold less than 35% of a sample with hundreds of thousands of distinct CDR3 sequences, around 14% of them seen once.

This TCR derives from a woman aged 25 to 39 with Graves' hyperthyroidism. The chain employs TRBV5-8 and TRBJ1-1; D unclear. Sequenced sample: blood. In nucleotides, the CDR3 is TGTGCCAGCAGCAGAAGGGTCACTGAAGCTTTCTTT. It codes for CASSRRVTEAFF.